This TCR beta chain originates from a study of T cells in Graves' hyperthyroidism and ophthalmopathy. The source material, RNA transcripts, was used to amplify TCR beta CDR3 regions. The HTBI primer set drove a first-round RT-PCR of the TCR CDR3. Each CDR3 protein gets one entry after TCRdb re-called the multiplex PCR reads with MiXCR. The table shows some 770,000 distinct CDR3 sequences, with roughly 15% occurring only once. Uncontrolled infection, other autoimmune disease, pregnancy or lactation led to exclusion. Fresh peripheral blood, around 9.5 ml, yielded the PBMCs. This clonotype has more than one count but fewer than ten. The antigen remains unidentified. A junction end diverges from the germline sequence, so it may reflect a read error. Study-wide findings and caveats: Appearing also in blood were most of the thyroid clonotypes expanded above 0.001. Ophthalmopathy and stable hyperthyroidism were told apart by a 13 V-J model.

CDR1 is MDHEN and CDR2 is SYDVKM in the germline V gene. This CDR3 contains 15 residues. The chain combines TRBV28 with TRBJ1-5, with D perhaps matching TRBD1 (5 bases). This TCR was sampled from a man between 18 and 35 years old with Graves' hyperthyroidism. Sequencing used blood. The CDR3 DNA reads TGTGCCAGCAGCCCCGGGTCTGGGGCCAATCAGCCCCGGCATTTT. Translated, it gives CASSPGSGANQPRHF.